This T cell receptor (beta chain) was obtained from a study of T cell repertoires in cytomegalovirus infection. In the study overall: The study used recently identified HLA-C-restricted and well-studied HLA-B-restricted CMV epitopes. Public TCR beta signatures provided an indication of both CMV infection and a matching HLA type. Study results and limitations: HLA-C-restricted CMV-specific TCR beta clonotypes were dominant in the ex vivo response.

This clonotype was seen a few times. The antigen is unknown. TCRdb re-called the reads with MiXCR, one entry per CDR3 protein. The sample shows 370,000 or so distinct CDR3 sequences, about 34% of them seen only once. Germline V gives CDR1 MNHNY, CDR2 SVGAGI (reference sequence). V shed 10 bases and J 4 bases; nucleotides not matched to a gene: 4. This CDR3 is 12 amino acids long. Sequences were derived from cultured PBMCs, sampled from culture after CMV antigen stimulation. The J gene is TRBJ2-7, the V gene TRBV6-6, with TRBD2 matching over 10 bases. This sequence was found in a human donor in good health (CMV status not recorded). Some clones in this sample may be carry-over from other donors' samples. The CDR3 DNA reads TGTGCCACCGGGACTAGCGAATACGAGCAGTACTTC. Its translation: CATGTSEYEQYF.